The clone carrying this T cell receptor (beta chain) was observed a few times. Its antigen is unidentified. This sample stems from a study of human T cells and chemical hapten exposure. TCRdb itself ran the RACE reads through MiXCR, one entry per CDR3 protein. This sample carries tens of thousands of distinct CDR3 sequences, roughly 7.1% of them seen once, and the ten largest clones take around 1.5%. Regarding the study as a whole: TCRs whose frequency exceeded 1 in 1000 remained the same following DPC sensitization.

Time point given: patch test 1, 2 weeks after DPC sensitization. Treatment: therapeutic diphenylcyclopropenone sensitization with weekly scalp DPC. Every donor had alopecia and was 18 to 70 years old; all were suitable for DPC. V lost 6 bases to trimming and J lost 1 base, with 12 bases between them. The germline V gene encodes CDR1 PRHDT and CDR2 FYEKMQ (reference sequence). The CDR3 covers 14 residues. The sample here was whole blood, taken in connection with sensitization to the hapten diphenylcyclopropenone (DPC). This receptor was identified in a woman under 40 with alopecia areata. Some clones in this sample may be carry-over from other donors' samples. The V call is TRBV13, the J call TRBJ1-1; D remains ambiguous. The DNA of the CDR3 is TGTGCCAGCAGGCCCCAGTTGGAGAACACTGAAGCTTTCTTT. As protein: CASRPQLENTEAFF.